This T cell receptor beta chain is drawn from a study of blood T cells in healthy people across ages. The CDR3 is made up of 14 amino acids. With V trimmed by 6 bases and J by 8 bases, 8 bases remained unmatched. Germline V CDR1 and CDR2: MDHEN, SYDVKM. A second about 6 to 12 cycle PCR used barcoded and J-beta primers. TCRdb reanalysed the 5' RACE reads using MiXCR and keeps one entry per CDR3 protein. The sample yields fewer than 700,000 distinct CDR3 sequences, 45% to 55% seen once. Each donor was a healthy Caucasian individual from Russia, aged 6 to 90. The sequencing sample was made of blood. The rearrangement uses TRBV28 and TRBJ2-1; the match to TRBD1 covers 9 bases. The sequence was collected from an elderly man in good health. CDR3 in amino acids: CASSPADRGHEQFF. The CDR3 DNA reads TGTGCCAGCAGCCCCGCGGACAGGGGACATGAGCAGTTCTTC.